This T cell receptor beta chain was profiled in a study of T cells in Graves' hyperthyroidism and ophthalmopathy. Regions amplified from RNA transcripts were the TCR beta CDR3 regions. A set of HTBI primers served as the primers for a first-round RT-PCR of the TCR CDR3. From the multiplex PCR reads, TCRdb called clonotypes with MiXCR, one entry per CDR3 protein. Of more than 550,000 distinct CDR3 sequences listed, 15% to 20% are singletons. Patients aged 18 to 65 with hyperthyroidism were newly diagnosed, with duration under 2 months. Germline CDR1 is MDHEN and CDR2 is SYDVKM. The CDR3 is 14 residues long. The ends were cut back, 2 bases at V and 1 base at J, with 9 bases in the middle. Study-level results: Peripheral blood also featured most of the thyroid clonotypes expanded above 0.001.

This clonotype came up many times. The target antigen is unknown. The TCR originated in a man over 45 with Graves' hyperthyroidism. The chain is built from TRBV28 and TRBJ2-7; D is unclear. The sequencing input was blood. CDR3 in DNA: TGTGCCAGCAGTTTAATGGGCCATTCCTACGAGCAGTACTTC. Translation gives CASSLMGHSYEQYF.